This T cell receptor beta chain was documented in a study of breast tumors, draining lymph nodes, adjacent tissues. Study conclusions and caveats: Tumor repertoires ranked between lymph nodes and nontumor tissue in diversity, with V and J gene preferences. Compared with basal-like, luminal-like tumors shared significantly more repertoire with nontumor tissue. Tumor T cell lymph node origin was a supported hypothesis, not proven.

In TCRdb, the multiplex PCR reads were re-called with MiXCR into one record per CDR3 protein. The sample records around 230,000 distinct CDR3 sequences, nearly 35% being singletons. Axillary draining lymph nodes of breast cancer patients supplied the node samples. As for this clonotype: The target antigen is unknown.

The sample consisted of axillary lymph node tissue. The receptor was isolated from a female donor with breast cancer. Some clones in this sample may be carry-over from other donors' samples.

CDR3 protein: CASSPTGAETQYF. CDR3 DNA sequence: TGTGCCAGCTCCCCTACAGGGGCAGAGACCCAGTACTTC. The chain has TRBV7-2 and TRBJ2-5, with 7 bases matching TRBD1. The CDR3 runs to 13 residues. The germline V gene encodes CDR1 SGHTA and CDR2 FQGNSA. After removal of 8 bases from V and 4 bases from J, the junction contained 7 bases not matched to a gene.